This T cell receptor beta chain was identified in a study of T cell changes during pregnancy in multiple sclerosis. With 6 bases removed from V and 6 bases from J, the gap between germline ends came to 20 bases. The CDR3 spans 14 residues. Germline values: CDR1 SQVTM, CDR2 ANQGSEA. Data came from immunoSEQ multiplex PCR; TCRdb stores just in-frame clones and leaves some out. The repertoire includes 40,000 to 60,000 clones, almost 90% of them detected once, and under 1.5% sits in the top ten. Source: peripheral blood, taken in the first trimester of pregnancy. The chain couples TRBV29-1 to TRBJ1-1, with D possibly TRBD1 on 6 matching bases. The TCR sequence derives from a female donor in good health, enrolled as a control in a pregnancy study. In DNA, the CDR3 is TGCAGCGTCGACGGCGCAGGGGTTACCGCTGAAGCTTTCTTT. It yields the protein CSVDGAGVTAEAFF.